The source of this T cell receptor beta chain is a study of control samples from healthy donors and cancer patients. The protocol was immunoSEQ multiplex PCR, while the TCRdb copy is restricted to in-frame clones and leaves out a portion. The sample holds about 410,000 clones; roughly 90% are singletons and the top ten take 5% to 8%. The germline gives CDR1 SGHTA, CDR2 FQGTGA. The V end was cut by 3 bases, the J end by 10 bases, with 16 bases between. The CDR3 sequence is 14 residues long. The material sequenced was PBMCs. The sequence was collected from a man aged 35 to 55 with head and neck cancer. The chain uses TRBV7-3 and TRBJ2-1; the D gene could be TRBD1 or TRBD2 (5 bases each). CDR3 loop: CASSFTSGAAEQFF. CDR3 sequence (DNA): TGTGCCAGCAGCTTCACATCCGGGGCCGCAGAGCAGTTCTTC.